This T cell receptor beta chain was captured in a study of CXCR3-negative and CXCR3-positive naive CD8 T cells. The TRB libraries of cDNA were built by UMI-labeled 5' RACE. TCRdb re-called the 5' RACE reads, yielding one record per CDR3 amino acid sequence without DNA. This sample's clone table lists about 130,000 distinct CDR3 sequences. This CDR3 comprises 15 residues. Germline V CDR1 and CDR2: LNHDA, SQIVND (reference sequence). A CD45RO-CCR7+CD27+CD95- phenotype identified naive CD8+ T cells. The source of this sequence is a human donor in good health. Some clones in this sample may be carry-over from other donors' samples. This chain connects TRBV19 to TRBJ2-1; no DNA is available, so the TRBD2 call from TCRdb remains unchecked. Material for sequencing was naive CXCR3- CD8+ T cells from blood. Regarding subset: CD45RO-CCR7+CD27+CD95- naive CD8+ T cells lacking CXCR3 (TNR3-). CDR3 loop: CASSMDRSLYNEQFF. The full variable domain, its missing parts supplied by reference TRBV19 and TRBJ2-1, is DGGITQSPKYLFRKEGQNVTLSCEQNLNHDAMYWYRQDPGQGLRLIYYSQIVNDFQKGDIAEGYSVSREKKESFPLTVTSAQKNPTAFYLCASSMDRSLYNEQFFGPGTRLTVL.